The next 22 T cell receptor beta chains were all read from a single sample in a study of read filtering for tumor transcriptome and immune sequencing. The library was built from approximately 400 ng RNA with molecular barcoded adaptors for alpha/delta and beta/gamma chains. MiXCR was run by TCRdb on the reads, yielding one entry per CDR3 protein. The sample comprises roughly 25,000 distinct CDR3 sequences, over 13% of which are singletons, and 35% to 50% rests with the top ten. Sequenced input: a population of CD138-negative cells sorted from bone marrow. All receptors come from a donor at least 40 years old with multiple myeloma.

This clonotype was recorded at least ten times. For the CDR3, the DNA is TGCGCCAGCAAATCCCCGACGGGGAACACCGGGGAGCTGTTTTTT. Protein: CASKSPTGNTGELFF. The chain uses TRBV5-1 and TRBJ2-2; D is undetermined. Germline V lookup: CDR1 SGHRS, CDR2 YFSETQ. Trimming removed 6 bases from V and 1 base from J, with 13 bases in between. This CDR3 contains 15 residues.

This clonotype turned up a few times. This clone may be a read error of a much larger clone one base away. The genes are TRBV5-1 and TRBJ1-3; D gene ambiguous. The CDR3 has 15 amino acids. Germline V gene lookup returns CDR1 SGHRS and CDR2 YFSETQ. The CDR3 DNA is TGCGCCAACAGCACCGTTAGCCAAGCTGGAAACACCATATATTTT. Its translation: CANSTVSQAGNTIYF.

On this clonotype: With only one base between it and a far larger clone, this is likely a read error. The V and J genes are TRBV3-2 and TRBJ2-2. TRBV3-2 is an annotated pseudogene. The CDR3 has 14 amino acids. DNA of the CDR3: TGTGCCAGCAGCCTAGAATCCCACACCGGGGAGCTGTTTTTT. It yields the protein CASSLESHTGELFF.

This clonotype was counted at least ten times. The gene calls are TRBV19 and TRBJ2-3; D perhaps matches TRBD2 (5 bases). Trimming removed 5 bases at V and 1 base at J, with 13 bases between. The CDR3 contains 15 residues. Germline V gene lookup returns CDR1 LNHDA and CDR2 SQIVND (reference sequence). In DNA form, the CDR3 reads TGTGCCAGTAGTCGCCCTAGCCCCCGCACAGATACGCAGTATTTT. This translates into CASSRPSPRTDTQYF.

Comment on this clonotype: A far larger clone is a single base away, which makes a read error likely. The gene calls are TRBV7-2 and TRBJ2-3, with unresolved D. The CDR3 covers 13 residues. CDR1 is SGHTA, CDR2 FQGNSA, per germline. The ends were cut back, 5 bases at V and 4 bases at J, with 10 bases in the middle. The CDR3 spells CASSRELPDTQYF. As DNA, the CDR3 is TGTGCCAGCAGCCGTGAACTTCCAGATACGCAGTATTTT.

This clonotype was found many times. CDR3 DNA sequence: TGCACCAGCAGCCAAGGTCGGGCCTGCGATGAGCAGTTCTTC. Its protein product is CTSSQGRACDEQFF. The chain employs TRBV1 and TRBJ2-1; the DNA was not used to check the table's D call, TRBD2. TRBV1 is given as a pseudogene. This CDR3 has 14 residues.

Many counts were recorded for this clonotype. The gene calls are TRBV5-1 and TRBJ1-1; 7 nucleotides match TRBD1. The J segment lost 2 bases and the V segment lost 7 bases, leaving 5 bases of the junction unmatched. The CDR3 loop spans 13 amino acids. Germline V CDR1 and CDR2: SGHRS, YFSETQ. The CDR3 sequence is CASSGTVNTEAFF. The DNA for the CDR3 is TGCGCCAGCTCCGGGACAGTTAACACTGAAGCTTTCTTT.

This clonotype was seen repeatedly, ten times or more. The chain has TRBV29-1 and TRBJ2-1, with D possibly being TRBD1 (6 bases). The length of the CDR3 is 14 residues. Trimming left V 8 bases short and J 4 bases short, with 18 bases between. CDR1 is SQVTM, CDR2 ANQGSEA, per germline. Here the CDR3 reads CSLIPGDTYNEQFF. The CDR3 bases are TGCAGCTTGATACCAGGGGATACTTACAATGAGCAGTTCTTC.

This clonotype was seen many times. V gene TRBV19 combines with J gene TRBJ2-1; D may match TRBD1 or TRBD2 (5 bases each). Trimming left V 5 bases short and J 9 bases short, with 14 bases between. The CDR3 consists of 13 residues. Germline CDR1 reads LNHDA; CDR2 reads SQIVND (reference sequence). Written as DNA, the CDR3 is TGTGCCAGTAGTTCCCCCCTTGGGGGTGAGCAGTTCTTC. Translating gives CASSSPLGGEQFF.

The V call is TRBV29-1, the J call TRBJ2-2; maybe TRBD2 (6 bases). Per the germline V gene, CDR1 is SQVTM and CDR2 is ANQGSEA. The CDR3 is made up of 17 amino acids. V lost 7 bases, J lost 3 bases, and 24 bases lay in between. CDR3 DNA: TGCAGCGCCTTCTTGACTAGATTTCCCCGCTACACCGGGGAGCTGTTTTTT. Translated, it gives CSAFLTRFPRYTGELFF.

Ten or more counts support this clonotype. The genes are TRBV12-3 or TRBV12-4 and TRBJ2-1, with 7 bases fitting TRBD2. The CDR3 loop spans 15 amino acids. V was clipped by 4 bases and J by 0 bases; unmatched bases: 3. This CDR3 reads CASSYGGSSYNEQFF. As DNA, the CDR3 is TGTGCCAGCAGTTACGGCGGGAGCTCCTACAATGAGCAGTTCTTC.

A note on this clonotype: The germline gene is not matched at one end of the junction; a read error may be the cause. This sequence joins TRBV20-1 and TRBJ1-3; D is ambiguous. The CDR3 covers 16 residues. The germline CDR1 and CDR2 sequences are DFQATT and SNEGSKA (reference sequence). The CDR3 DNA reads TGCGGTGCTAGGGAAGCGCGGGCGGGATCTGGAAACACCATATATTTT. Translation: CGAREARAGSGNTIYF.

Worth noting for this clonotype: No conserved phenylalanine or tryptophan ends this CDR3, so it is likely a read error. The CDR3 loop reads CSARLAVSDSYNEQFS. The CDR3 DNA sequence: TGCAGTGCAAGACTAGCGGTCAGTGACTCCTACAATGAGCAGTTCTCC. The chain uses TRBV20-1 and TRBJ2-1; 9 positions match TRBD2. CDR1 is DFQATT and CDR2 is SNEGSKA in the germline V gene (reference sequence). V gave up 6 bases and J gave up 0 bases; unmatched junction bases: 9. CDR3 length equals 16 residues.

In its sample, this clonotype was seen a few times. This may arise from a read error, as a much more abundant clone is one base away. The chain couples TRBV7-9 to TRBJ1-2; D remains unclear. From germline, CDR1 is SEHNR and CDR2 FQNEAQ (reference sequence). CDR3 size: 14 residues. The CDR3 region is CACSFENVNYGYTF. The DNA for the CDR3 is TGTGCCTGCAGCTTTGAGAACGTCAACTATGGCTACACCTTC.

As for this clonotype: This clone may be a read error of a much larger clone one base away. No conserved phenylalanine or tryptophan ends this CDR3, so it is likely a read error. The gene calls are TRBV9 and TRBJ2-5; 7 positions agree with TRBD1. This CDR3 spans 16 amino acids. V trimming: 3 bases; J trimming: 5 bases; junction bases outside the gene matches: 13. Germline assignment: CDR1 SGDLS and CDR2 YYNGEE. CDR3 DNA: TGTGCCAGCAGCGCGCACTACAGGGGAAGAAAGGAGACCCAGTACCTC. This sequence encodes CASSAHYRGRKETQYL.

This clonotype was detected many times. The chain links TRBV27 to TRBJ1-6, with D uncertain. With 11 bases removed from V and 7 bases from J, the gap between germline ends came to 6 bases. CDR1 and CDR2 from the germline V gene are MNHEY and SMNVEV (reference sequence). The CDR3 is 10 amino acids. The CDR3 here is CAVGNSPLHF. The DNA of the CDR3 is TGTGCCGTGGGCAATTCACCCCTCCACTTT.

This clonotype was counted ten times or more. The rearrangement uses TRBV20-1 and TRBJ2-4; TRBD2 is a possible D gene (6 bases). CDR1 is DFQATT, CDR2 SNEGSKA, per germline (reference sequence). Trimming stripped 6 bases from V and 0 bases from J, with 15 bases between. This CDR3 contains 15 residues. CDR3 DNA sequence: TGCAGTGCCGACCTAGCGTCCCGAGCCAAAAACATTCAGTACTTC. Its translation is CSADLASRAKNIQYF.

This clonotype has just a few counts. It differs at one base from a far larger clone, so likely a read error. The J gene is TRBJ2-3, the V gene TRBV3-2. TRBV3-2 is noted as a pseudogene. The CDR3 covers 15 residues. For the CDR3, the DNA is TGTGCCAGCAGCCAAGATCACGTTCCGTCAGATACGCAGTATTTT. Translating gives CASSQDHVPSDTQYF.

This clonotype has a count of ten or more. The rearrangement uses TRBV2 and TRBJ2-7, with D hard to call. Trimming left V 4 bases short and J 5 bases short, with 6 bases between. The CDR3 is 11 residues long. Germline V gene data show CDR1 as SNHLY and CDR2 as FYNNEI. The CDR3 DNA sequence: TGTGCCAGCAGTGTGGAGAACGAGCAGTACTTC. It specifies CASSVENEQYF.

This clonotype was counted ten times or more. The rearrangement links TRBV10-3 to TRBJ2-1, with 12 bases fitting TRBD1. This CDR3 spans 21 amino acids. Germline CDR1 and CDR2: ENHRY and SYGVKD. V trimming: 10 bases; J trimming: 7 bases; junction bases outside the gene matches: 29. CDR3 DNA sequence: TGTGCCACCAAAAGGAATACTTGGGACAGGGGGCTAGCGGGAGTACTTAATGAGCAGTTCTTC. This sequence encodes CATKRNTWDRGLAGVLNEQFF.

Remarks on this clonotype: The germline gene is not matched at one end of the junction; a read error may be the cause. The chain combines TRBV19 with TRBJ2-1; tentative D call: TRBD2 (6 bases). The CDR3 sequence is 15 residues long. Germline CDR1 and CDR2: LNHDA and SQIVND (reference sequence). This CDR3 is CAGSMPAGTTNEQFF. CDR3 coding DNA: TGTGCCGGTAGTATGCCTGCGGGAACGACGAATGAGCAGTTCTTC.

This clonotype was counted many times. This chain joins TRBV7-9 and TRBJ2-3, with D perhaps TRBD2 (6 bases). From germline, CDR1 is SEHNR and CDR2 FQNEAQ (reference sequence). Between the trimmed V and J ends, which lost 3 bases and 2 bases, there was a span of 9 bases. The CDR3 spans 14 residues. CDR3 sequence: CASSFGGLTDTQYF. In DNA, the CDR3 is TGTGCCAGCAGCTTCGGGGGTCTCACAGATACGCAGTATTTT.